These T cell receptor beta chains were read from a single sample in a study of early T cells in non-severe SARS-CoV-2 infection. TCRdb itself ran the 5' RACE reads through MiXCR, one entry per CDR3 protein. Altogether tens of thousands of distinct CDR3 sequences are present, less than 9.5% being singletons, with the ten largest covering around 4.4%. The sequenced material came from whole blood. The receptor set was obtained from an adult who was a healthcare worker with PCR-confirmed SARS-CoV-2 infection or an uninfected control (not recorded which). Each CDR3 is given with its conserved first and last residue. A D gene is named only where the DNA matches it firmly. Only some rows state a clone size, as once, few, many or a class for expanded clones.

len	j_gene	v_gene	abundance	d_gene	CDR3aa	CDR3nt
15	TRBJ2-7	TRBV27	few	-	CASSAKGDRLYEQYF	TGTGCCAGCAGTGCCAAGGGCGACAGGTTATACGAGCAGTACTTC
15	TRBJ1-1	TRBV10-3	-	-	CAISGAGTLNTEAFF	TGTGCCATCAGTGGGGCCGGGACACTCAACACTGAAGCTTTCTTT
13	TRBJ2-1	TRBV7-8	few	TRBD1	CASSITGDNEQFF	TGTGCCAGCAGCATAACAGGGGACAATGAGCAGTTCTTC
14	TRBJ2-3	TRBV5-6	few	-	CASTPGLRGDTQYF	TGTGCCAGCACTCCGGGACTCCGGGGGGATACGCAGTATTTT
16	TRBJ2-7	TRBV6-9	few	-	CASRPARRTEGHEQYF	TGTGCCAGCAGGCCAGCCAGACGGACAGAGGGTCACGAGCAGTACTTC
16	TRBJ2-5	TRBV14	few	TRBD1	CASSTGTGVSQETQYF	TGTGCCAGCAGCACCGGGACAGGGGTATCCCAAGAGACCCAGTACTTC
14	TRBJ2-6	TRBV19	many	-	CASTTDSGANVLTF	TGTGCCAGTACCACTGATTCCGGGGCCAACGTCCTGACTTTC
15	TRBJ2-7	TRBV11-2	many	TRBD1	CASSLVPRTGGEQYF	TGTGCCAGCAGCTTAGTTCCTCGGACAGGGGGCGAGCAGTACTTC
15	TRBJ2-7	TRBV20-1	few	-	CSAPAVETGLGEQYF	TGCAGTGCTCCCGCCGTTGAGACAGGCCTTGGGGAGCAGTACTTC
15	TRBJ2-7	TRBV28	many	TRBD2	CASSFSGSGDYEQYF	TGTGCCAGCAGTTTTAGCGGGAGTGGTGACTACGAGCAGTACTTC
13	TRBJ2-3	TRBV29-1	-	-	CSVEETPPDTQYF	TGCAGCGTTGAGGAGACTCCCCCAGATACGCAGTATTTT
13	TRBJ2-7	TRBV5-1	few	-	CASSLVQKTEQYF	TGCGCCAGCAGCTTGGTACAGAAAACAGAGCAGTACTTC
16	TRBJ2-1	TRBV7-9	-	-	CASSLVGGPSYNEQFF	TGTGCCAGCAGCTTAGTAGGGGGACCTTCCTACAATGAGCAGTTCTTC
16	TRBJ2-2	TRBV4-2	-	-	CASHRGASENTGELFF	TGTGCCAGCCACCGGGGAGCCAGCGAAAACACCGGGGAGCTGTTTTTT
12	TRBJ2-1	TRBV10-3	few	-	CAISESIRLQFF	TGTGCCATCAGTGAGTCGATACGGCTGCAGTTCTTC
15	TRBJ2-7	TRBV5-1	-	TRBD1	CASSISGTGTYEQYF	TGCGCCAGCAGTATCTCCGGGACAGGGACCTACGAGCAGTACTTC
14	TRBJ2-7	TRBV20-1	many	-	CSAISNTGSYEQYF	TGCAGTGCTATCTCAAATACAGGTTCCTACGAGCAGTACTTC
15	TRBJ2-6	TRBV6-1	many	-	CASVTGSSGANVLTF	TGTGCCAGCGTTACGGGTTCCTCTGGGGCCAACGTCCTGACTTTC
13	TRBJ2-7	TRBV5-1	-	-	CASSFGQNYEQYF	TGCGCCAGCAGCTTCGGCCAGAACTACGAGCAGTACTTC
15	TRBJ2-1	TRBV19	-	-	CASSPEGYPHNEQFF	TGTGCCAGTAGTCCCGAAGGCTACCCCCACAATGAGCAGTTCTTC
16	TRBJ1-4	TRBV9	many	TRBD1	CASSYQDRLANEKLFF	TGTGCCAGCAGCTATCAGGACAGGTTGGCTAATGAAAAACTGTTTTTT
15	TRBJ2-1	TRBV5-1	-	TRBD1	CASSWTGVDYNEQFF	TGCGCCAGCAGCTGGACAGGGGTAGACTACAATGAGCAGTTCTTC
15	TRBJ2-1	TRBV27	many	-	CASSIRGPDYNEQFF	TGTGCCAGCAGCATACGCGGTCCCGATTACAATGAGCAGTTCTTC
15	TRBJ2-1	TRBV4-1	few	TRBD2	CASSRTSGVGDEQFF	TGCGCCAGCAGCCGCACCAGCGGGGTCGGCGATGAGCAGTTCTTC
17	TRBJ2-1	TRBV4-1	many	TRBD2	CASSQPFRGRAHNEQFF	TGCGCCAGCAGCCAACCGTTTCGCGGGAGGGCCCACAATGAGCAGTTCTTC
15	TRBJ2-1	TRBV20-1	many	-	CSAVSPTMALGEQFF	TGCAGTGCTGTCAGCCCAACTATGGCGTTAGGTGAGCAGTTCTTC
15	TRBJ2-6	TRBV13	many	-	CASSLRVPGANVLTF	TGTGCCAGCAGCTTACGGGTCCCTGGGGCCAACGTCCTGACTTTC
14	TRBJ1-5	TRBV5-1	few	-	CASSPRGGDQPQHF	TGCGCCAGCAGCCCCCGCGGAGGGGATCAGCCCCAGCATTTT
15	TRBJ2-3	TRBV29-1	many	TRBD2	CSVAGTSSSPDTQYF	TGCAGCGTCGCCGGGACTAGCTCGTCCCCAGATACGCAGTATTTT
15	TRBJ1-4	TRBV18	-	-	CTSSSGRVTNEKLFF	TGTACCAGCTCATCTGGACGGGTAACTAATGAAAAACTGTTTTTT
15	TRBJ2-3	TRBV7-2	few	-	CASSRAGSSTDTQYF	TGTGCCAGCAGCAGAGCGGGCTCTTCTACAGATACGCAGTATTTT
15	TRBJ2-3	TRBV11-2	-	TRBD2	CASSTGLAGTDTQYF	TGTGCCAGCAGCACGGGACTAGCGGGCACAGATACGCAGTATTTT
16	TRBJ2-4	TRBV20-1	many	-	CSASSVDAGQRNIQYF	TGCAGTGCTAGTTCTGTAGATGCCGGACAGAGAAACATTCAGTACTTC
16	TRBJ2-1	TRBV11-1	-	TRBD2	CASSQVPGTTNNEQFF	TGTGCCAGCAGCCAAGTCCCCGGGACTACCAACAATGAGCAGTTCTTC
17	TRBJ2-7	TRBV5-5	many	-	CASSSIALRTASYEQYF	TGTGCCAGCAGCTCGATTGCACTCCGGACAGCATCCTACGAGCAGTACTTC
11	TRBJ2-1	TRBV20-1	few	-	CSVGKVGEQFF	TGCAGTGTCGGTAAGGTTGGCGAGCAGTTCTTC
13	TRBJ2-3	TRBV10-1	few	TRBD2	CASSGGASDTQYF	TGCGCCAGCAGCGGGGGGGCCTCAGATACGCAGTATTTT
14	TRBJ1-4	TRBV28	many	-	CASSAARGHEKLFF	TGTGCCAGCAGTGCAGCAAGGGGCCATGAAAAACTGTTTTTT
15	TRBJ2-7	TRBV27	few	TRBD1	CASSVTGTANYEQYF	TGTGCCAGCAGTGTCACCGGGACAGCAAACTACGAGCAGTACTTC
18	TRBJ2-3	TRBV3-1	few	TRBD2	CASSQDSVAGARTDTQYF	TGTGCCAGCAGCCAAGATTCGGTAGCGGGGGCGCGCACAGATACGCAGTATTTT
16	TRBJ1-2	TRBV5-1	few	TRBD1	CASSLGQGDFAYGYTF	TGCGCCAGCAGCTTGGGACAGGGAGACTTTGCCTATGGCTACACCTTC
16	TRBJ2-3	TRBV6-2/TRBV6-3	-	TRBD2	CASSQYLAGASDTQYF	TGTGCCAGCAGTCAATACCTAGCGGGGGCATCCGATACGCAGTATTTT
13	TRBJ2-5	TRBV7-7	many	-	CASSSGLQETQYF	TGTGCTAGCAGCTCGGGACTCCAAGAGACCCAGTACTTC
15	TRBJ2-5	TRBV27	many	TRBD1	CASSSGQGAAETQYF	TGTGCCAGCAGTTCGGGACAGGGGGCTGCGGAGACCCAGTACTTC
13	TRBJ2-3	TRBV10-1	few	-	CASSDGVTDTQYF	TGCGCCAGCAGTGATGGTGTCACAGATACGCAGTATTTT
14	TRBJ2-7	TRBV9	large	TRBD1	CASSVGQGTYEQYF	TGTGCCAGCAGCGTGGGACAGGGGACCTACGAGCAGTACTTC
15	TRBJ2-1	TRBV30	-	TRBD2	CAWSPAAGGANEQFF	TGTGCCTGGAGTCCGGCAGCGGGGGGTGCCAATGAGCAGTTCTTC
17	TRBJ2-7	TRBV2	-	TRBD2	CASSPTGTSGNRYEQYF	TGTGCCAGCAGTCCAACCGGGACTAGCGGGAACCGATACGAGCAGTACTTC
13	TRBJ1-5	TRBV20-1	many	-	CSATDPSNQPQHF	TGCAGTGCTACGGACCCAAGCAATCAGCCCCAGCATTTT